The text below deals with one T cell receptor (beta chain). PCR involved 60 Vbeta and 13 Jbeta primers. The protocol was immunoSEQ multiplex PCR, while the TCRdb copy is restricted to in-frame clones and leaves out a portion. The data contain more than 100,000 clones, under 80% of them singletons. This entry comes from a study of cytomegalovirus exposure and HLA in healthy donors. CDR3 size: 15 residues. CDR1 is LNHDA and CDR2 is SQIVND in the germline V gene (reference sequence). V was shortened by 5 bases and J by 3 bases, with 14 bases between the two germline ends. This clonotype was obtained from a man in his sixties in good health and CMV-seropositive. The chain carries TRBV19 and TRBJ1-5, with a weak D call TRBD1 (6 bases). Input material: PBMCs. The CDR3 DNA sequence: TGTGCCAGTAGTGTCAGACAGGCAACCAATCAGCCCCAGCATTTT. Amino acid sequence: CASSVRQATNQPQHF.